A single T cell receptor beta chain is shown here with its context. The antigen remains undetermined. The data were obtained in a study of T-cell reconstitution after alpha-beta-depleted transplantation in children. The TCRbeta library incorporated unique molecular identifiers. TCRdb analysed the PCR reads with MiXCR anew, one entry per CDR3 protein. The sample comprises 60,000 to 100,000 distinct CDR3 sequences, 18% of which are singletons, and 51% rests with the top ten. Broader study findings: It was newly produced T cells that mostly accounted for T-cell counts and diversity one year after transplant. Some patients' high day-60 TCRbeta diversity was traced to surviving recipient T cells and thymic progenitors. Approximately two months post-transplant, alpha-beta T cells reportedly originated from several hundred expanded graft clones.

Losses at the gene ends were 4 bases for V and 1 base for J; bases not matched to a gene: 9. CDR1 is SGHRS and CDR2 is YFSETQ in the germline V gene. The CDR3 runs to 16 residues. The input for sequencing was PBMCs, mostly from graft donor cells, taken 360 days after TCRalphabeta/CD19-depleted stem cell transplant. This receptor was identified in a male patient aged 2 to 10 who had a stem cell transplant for acute lymphoblastic leukemia, so the T cells may come from the graft donor. The J gene is TRBJ2-3, the V gene TRBV5-1; 7 nucleotides match TRBD2. The CDR3 region is CASSLVRDYRTDTQYF. The DNA of the CDR3 is TGCGCCAGCAGCCTGGTGAGGGACTATCGCACAGATACGCAGTATTTT.